These 2 T cell receptor beta chains were all obtained from the same sample, sequenced in a study of Ad26.COV2.S vaccination and SARS-CoV-2 variants. The method was immunoSEQ multiplex PCR; TCRdb's version includes in-frame clones alone and lacks a portion of them. The data show over 110,000 clones, around 86% seen once. This material consisted of peripheral blood, taken after recovery from COVID-19. These receptors all stem from a human donor who had recovered from COVID-19.

With respect to this clone: This may stem from a read error, because a much larger clone lies one nucleotide away. Additional DNA sequences in this sample encode the identical CDR3. This sequence joins TRBV19 and TRBJ1-1; maybe TRBD1 (5 bases). CDR3 length: 14 residues. In germline, CDR1 is LNHDA, CDR2 SQIVND (reference sequence). V was clipped by 3 bases and J by 1 base, with 9 bases between them. CDR3 bases: TGTGCCAGTAGTATCGGGACGGCGAACACTGAAGCTTTCTTT. Translating it yields CASSIGTANTEAFF.

This sequence joins TRBV7-9 and TRBJ2-5; D might be TRBD1 (5 bases). The V end was cut by 2 bases, the J end by 5 bases, with 6 bases between. CDR1 is SEHNR and CDR2 is FQNEAQ in the germline V gene (reference sequence). This CDR3 spans 12 amino acids. In DNA, the CDR3 is TGTGCCAGCAGCTTACAGGGTGAGACCCAGTACTTC. It codes for CASSLQGETQYF.